This TCR beta chain was sequenced for a study of breast tumors, draining lymph nodes, adjacent tissues. Study findings and constraints: Findings are consistent with lymph node origin and intratumoral expansion of most tumor T cells. That most tumor T cells come from lymph nodes remained unproven.

TCRdb reprocessed the multiplex PCR reads via MiXCR and lists one record per CDR3 protein. The sample yields some 150,000 distinct CDR3 sequences, 20% to 25% seen once. As concerns this clonotype: Its specificity is unknown. It may be a read error: a sequence one base away is much more abundant.

V gave up 7 bases and J gave up 3 bases, with 13 bases separating them. This CDR3 is 14 amino acids long. Germline lookup yields CDR1 SGHAT and CDR2 FQNNGV. The lymph nodes were axillary draining lymph nodes from breast cancer patients. This receptor was taken from a female donor with breast cancer. Some clones in this sample may be carry-over from other donors' samples. The rearrangement links TRBV11-2 to TRBJ1-5, with D possibly matching TRBD1 (6 bases). The sample taken for sequencing was axillary lymph node tissue. The CDR3 loop reads CASNAPGDNQPQHF. The CDR3 DNA reads TGTGCCAGCAACGCACCAGGGGACAATCAGCCCCAGCATTTT.